This T cell receptor beta chain is from a study of shared clonotypes between healthy human individuals. Study-level results: Naive CD4 clonotypes overlapped across a handful of donors at approximately 5%. Donor clonotype sharing was expected to depend on sequencing depth.

Note on this clone: What it binds is not known.

Naive-designated CD8 cells lacked CD45RO, were positively enriched for CCR7, and omitted terminally differentiated effector memory CD45RA+ cells. Donors comprised healthy HIV-negative adults lacking recent acute infections or vaccinations. Replicate PCRs from sorted subsets contained around 200 ng DNA, which is around 29,000 T cell genomes. The data were produced by immunoSEQ multiplex PCR, yet TCRdb's version contains in-frame clones alone and is incomplete. This table holds hundreds of thousands of clones, approximately 96% found once. The sequence came from a woman aged 30 to 39 in good health. The source material was naive CD8+ T cells sorted from blood.

The CDR3 sequence is CATSRVLAHLSSPSTDTQYF. Written as DNA, the CDR3 is TGTGCCACCAGCAGAGTACTAGCGCACTTATCCTCGCCTAGCACAGATACGCAGTATTTT. This chain uses TRBV15 with TRBJ2-3; 7 bases map to TRBD2. The CDR3 runs 20 residues. The germline gives CDR1 LNHNV, CDR2 YYDKDF (reference sequence). The V segment lost 1 base and the J segment 0 bases; nucleotides outside the gene matches: 16.